This entry is about one TCR beta chain. This clonotype was seen ten or more times. Its antigen is not yet known. No base-level quality is on record; no much larger clone is a single base apart. Systemically healthy Caucasian individuals from Russia, some 36 in total and aged about 6 to 95 years, were included as donors. Ten milliliters of peripheral blood were collected from each donor into EDTA-treated Vacutainer tubes. PBMCs were isolated by Ficoll-Paque density-gradient centrifugation, with at least 6 million obtained per sample. Trizol reagent was used to extract total RNA from the PBMCs, yielding at least 6 micrograms per sample. For every donor, an aliquot of PBMCs went through flow cytometry to measure the percentages of naive CD45RAhigh/CD27high T cells. Measured from the cysteine to the phenylalanine, the CDR3 is 12 residues long. The entry retains the CDR3 DNA only, 36 bases that are in frame from base 1. According to the germline V gene, CDR1 reads MDHEN and CDR2 reads SYDVKM. At the junction V is shortened by 2 bases and J by 7 bases, with 7 bases in between.

The entry originates in a study of blood T cells in healthy people across ages (dated by TCRdb to between 2014 and 2017). Broadly, across the study: In model experiments, template switching captured roughly one uniquely barcoded TCR beta cDNA molecule for every two T cells. To avoid experimental bias, donors of different ages were spread randomly across the sequencing lanes. The donors were divided into four age groups: young (average approximately 17 years), middle-aged (about 40), aged (under 70) and long-lived (about 80). The study analyzed two additional independent replicas of 1 million unique cDNA reads from the same blood draw for two donors, one aged 18 to 30 and one aged 80 or older. Using deep sequencing normalized with unique cDNA molecular identifiers, the study measured how TCR beta repertoire diversity changes with age.

Overall results and qualifications from the work: The CMV infection status of donors was not known, potentially confounding age-related changes in expanded clonotypes. Conclusive comparison of naive and antigen-experienced compartments was prevented by the profiling of bulk unsorted PBMCs. Compared with the aged group, the long-lived group had more naive CD4+ T cells, fewer expanded clones and increased TCR diversity, suggesting age selection. Estimates of total diversity based on one million sequenced T cells were regarded as lower bounds and as underestimates. The percentage of naive T cells measured by flow cytometry correlated strongly with observed TCR beta diversity. As age increased, observed TCR beta diversity per million T cells dropped in a roughly linear way, and a significant reduction was already evident by age 40.

The library was produced with 5' RACE. The reads were generated on an Illumina HiSeq 2500. A second PCR of about 7 to 12 cycles was run with a J-beta primer mix and a sample-barcoded 5' primer. A template-switch 5' adaptor carrying 12 random nucleotides introduced a unique molecular identifier onto each TCR beta cDNA molecule. At least 2.5 million CDR3-containing paired-end reads were obtained from each sample. First-strand cDNA synthesis was performed from all RNA using the Mint cDNA synthesis kit, with priming by a TRBC-specific oligonucleotide. Following uracil-DNA glycosylase treatment, all cDNA underwent a first 18-cycle PCR with the universal primers M1SS and BC2_uni_R. In the authors' own workflow: Each sample was normalized by randomly selecting 1 million high-quality reads, each carrying a distinct molecular identifier. Reads sharing molecular identifiers were discarded rather than binned into consensus sequences. MiTCR, with a Q25 quality threshold and the strictest error-elimination algorithm, was used for CDR3 identification, clonotype clustering and error correction. A nonparametric unseen species model with Euler transformation was used to estimate a lower bound on total TCR beta diversity. TCRdb trimmed the raw reads at Q25, called clones with MiXCR and kept productive beta chains. Entries that share a CDR3 protein sequence are merged under the most common genes and DNA. In this record, the V and J calls reflect TCRdb's handling and not the investigators' own analysis. For this sample the table gives around 670,000 distinct CDR3 sequences, of which about 30% were detected only once. Approximately 15% of the sample rests with the top ten.

The source is a woman of 80 years or more in good health. This receptor chain uses TRBV28 and TRBJ2-3, and TRBD2 may be the D gene, going by 5 matching bases. Sequencing used blood. This receptor has the CDR3 CASSLGRNTQYF. The DNA sequence is given as TGTGCCAGCAGTTTAGGGAGAAATACGCAGTATTTT.